The next 27 T cell receptor beta chains were all read from a single sample in a study of tumor and adjacent non-tumor tissue in lung cancer. Three rounds of nested PCR, following a modified ARM-PCR protocol, produced the TCRbeta library. Via MiXCR, TCRdb re-called the multiplex PCR reads, giving one row per CDR3 protein. Of some 80,000 distinct CDR3 sequences in the sample, under 80% were seen once. This sample's RNA came from whole unsorted tissue. More than 3 cm separated this lung sample from the edge of the tumor. The sample was distant non-tumor lung tissue. All receptors come from a woman in her forties or fifties with non-small cell lung cancer.

The chain has TRBV6-1 and TRBJ2-3; 9 nucleotides align to TRBD1. Germline CDR1 reads MNHNS; CDR2 reads SASEGT. The CDR3 length is 16 residues. Trimming cost V 6 bases and J 8 bases; bases outside gene matches: 15. CDR3 sequence (DNA): TGTGCCAGCAGCTCAGCTCCGGGACAGGGAGCAGGTACGCAGTATTTT. This translates into CASSSAPGQGAGTQYF.

This clonotype was counted once. Germline is not matched at one junction end, which may reflect a read error. The rearrangement uses TRBV6-1 and TRBJ2-1, with 8 bases that match TRBD2. The CDR3 covers 17 residues. The germline V gene has CDR1 MNHNS and CDR2 SASEGT. CDR3 sequence: CASTEGGLGGTYNEQFF. Written as DNA, the CDR3 is TGTGCCAGCACTGAAGGGGGACTAGGGGGAACCTACAATGAGCAGTTCTTC.

This clonotype was counted a single time. Sequence at one end of the junction differs from germline and may be a read error. This chain connects TRBV28 to TRBJ1-2; D perhaps matches TRBD1 (6 bases). CDR1 is MDHEN and CDR2 is SYDVKM in the germline V gene. The CDR3 is 14 residues long. The CDR3 coding sequence is TGTACCAGCAAGCTACTCGGGACAATCTATGGCTACACCTTC. Protein: CTSKLLGTIYGYTF.

As to this clonotype: The junction and the germline gene differ at one end; a read error may be behind it. The rearrangement joins TRBV6-6 to TRBJ2-7; no definite D call. CDR1 MNHNY and CDR2 SVGAGI come from the germline V gene (reference sequence). The CDR3 totals 11 residues. The CDR3 region has the DNA TGTGCCAGCATGGAAAATAACGAGGAGTACTTC. Its translation: CASMENNEEYF.

About this clonotype: The conserved closing phenylalanine or tryptophan is absent in this CDR3, likely reflecting a read error. The chain joins TRBV5-1 to TRBJ2-1; 8 bases align to TRBD2. V was clipped by 5 bases and J by 7 bases; unmatched bases: 8. Germline CDR1 is SGHRS and CDR2 is YFSETQ. The CDR3 spans 14 residues. Here the CDR3 reads CASRREDPTNEQFI. CDR3 sequence (DNA): TGCGCCAGCAGGCGGGAGGACCCTACTAATGAGCAGTTCATC.

Concerning this clonotype itself: The CDR3 does not close with the conserved phenylalanine or tryptophan, likely indicating a read error. CDR3 in DNA: TGCGCCAGCAACTTGGCCCTTTCCGGGACAGGGTATCGACGTGAGCAGTACTTA. Translated, it gives CASNLALSGTGYRREQYL. This sequence joins TRBV5-1 and TRBJ2-7, with 9 bases matching TRBD1. CDR3 length: 18 residues. Germline CDR1 SGHRS, CDR2 YFSETQ.

The chain links TRBV11-3 to TRBJ2-7, with D unclear. The CDR3 loop spans 15 amino acids. Germline V gives CDR1 SGHNT, CDR2 YENEEA. Trimming took 1 base from V and 11 from J, leaving 21 bases between them. The CDR3 sequence: CASSLGPSTSYEKYF. The CDR3 DNA reads as TGTGCCAGCAGCTTAGGTCCTTCAACCTCCTATGAGAAGTACTTC. The variable domain in full, with the rest retrieved from reference TRBV11-3 and TRBJ2-7, is EAGVVQSPRYKIIEKKQPVAFWCNPISGHNTLYWYLQNLGQGPELLIRYENEEAVDDSQLPKDRFSAERLKGVDSTLKIQPAELGDSAVYLCASSLGPSTSYEKYFGPGTRLTVT.

As regards this clonotype: Without the conserved terminal phenylalanine or tryptophan, this CDR3 likely stems from a read error. The chain combines TRBV11-2 with TRBJ2-1, with 9 bases fitting TRBD2. Trimming cost V 2 bases and J 7 bases; bases outside gene matches: 18. The CDR3 covers 19 residues. The germline V gene encodes CDR1 SGHAT and CDR2 FQNNGV. The CDR3 sequence is CASSLSSGGSGRDHNEQFV. In nucleotides, the CDR3 is TGTGCCAGCAGCTTAAGTAGCGGGGGTTCTGGGCGCGATCATAATGAGCAGTTCGTC.

To note about this clonotype: An end of the junction differs from the germline gene, which may be a read error. The rearrangement links TRBV6-5 to TRBJ2-1; D is ambiguous. The CDR3 is 17 amino acids. Germline CDR1 reads MNHEY; CDR2 reads SVGAGI. The CDR3 DNA reads TGTGCCAGCAGTTACTCCTGTGTCCCCAGCTCCTACAATGCGCAGTTCTTC. Translating it yields CASSYSCVPSSYNAQFF.

On this clonotype: A read error may be the cause here, since a much bigger clone is one base away. The V call is TRBV28, the J call TRBJ2-4, with D possibly TRBD2 on 6 matching bases. CDR1 and CDR2 from the germline V gene are MDHEN and SYDVKM. This CDR3 spans 14 amino acids. Trimming left V 3 bases short and J 7 bases short, with 13 bases between. The CDR3 region has the DNA TGTGCCAGCAGTTTTAAGGAGGGTGGCAACATTCAGTACTTC. This codes for CASSFKEGGNIQYF.

The chain links TRBV6-1 to TRBJ1-2; the D gene is possibly TRBD1 (5 bases). Trimming stripped 7 bases from V and 8 bases from J, with 20 bases between. Germline V gives CDR1 MNHNS, CDR2 SASEGT. This CDR3 is built from 14 residues. The chain's CDR3 is CASNVRIWGKGYTF. The CDR3 DNA follows: TGTGCCAGCAATGTCCGAATTTGGGGGAAAGGCTACACCTTC.

In regard to this clonotype: One end of the junction varies from germline; a read error may be responsible. This chain uses TRBV11-1 with TRBJ2-7, with D perhaps TRBD1 (5 bases). The CDR3 extends over 14 amino acids. Germline CDR1 and CDR2: SGHAT and FQDESV (reference sequence). CDR3 in amino acids: CASSSYRQAQELYF. In DNA, the CDR3 is TGTGCCAGCAGCTCCTACAGGCAGGCCCAAGAGCTGTACTTC. The full variable domain, rest sourced from reference TRBV11-1 and TRBJ2-7, is EAEVAQSPRYKITEKSQAVAFWCDPISGHATLYWYRQILGQGPELLVQFQDESVVDDSQLPKDRFSAERLKGVDSTLKIQPAELGDSAMYLCASSSYRQAQELYFGPGTRLTVT.

This clonotype showed up just once. Compared with germline, one end of the junction differs, possibly owing to a read error. The J gene is TRBJ2-5, the V gene TRBV10-3; D may match TRBD1 or TRBD2 (5 bases each). The V gene's germline CDR1 is ENHRY and CDR2 SYGVKD. The CDR3 totals 14 residues. The CDR3 region is CTTAASRDQGTQYF. Written as DNA, the CDR3 is TGTACAACTGCAGCGTCAAGGGACCAAGGGACCCAGTACTTC.

This clonotype has ten or more counts. Given a much more abundant clone one base away, this may be a read error. The rearrangement joins TRBV4-2 to TRBJ1-2, with D uncertain. CDR1 and CDR2 (germline): LGHNA, YNFKEQ. This CDR3 has 12 residues. The germline V and J ends were trimmed by 8 bases and 4 bases, with 11 bases remaining between them. The CDR3 DNA is TGTGCCAGCGGCACCGGGAGCTATGGCTACACCTTC. Protein: CASGTGSYGYTF.

The sample holds a few counts of this clonotype. This sequence joins TRBV25-1 and TRBJ2-3; 10 nucleotides align to TRBD1. Unmatched junction bases numbered 16, after V lost 5 bases and J lost 2 bases. The CDR3 consists of 19 residues. Germline-derived CDR1 and CDR2 are MGHDK and SYGVNS. The DNA of the CDR3 is TGTGCCAGCAGTCCACGGGACAGGGGCCCTACGACCCACACAGATACGCAGTATTTT. Translation: CASSPRDRGPTTHTDTQYF. Variable domain in full (rest from reference TRBV25-1 and TRBJ2-3): EADIYQTPRYLVIGTGKKITLECSQTMGHDKMYWYQQDPGMELHLIHYSYGVNSTEKGDLSSESTVSRIRTEHFPLTLESARPSHTSQYLCASSPRDRGPTTHTDTQYFGPGTRLTVL.

For this clonotype: At one end the junction does not follow the germline gene, possibly because of a read error. The V call is TRBV6-5, the J call TRBJ1-2; the match to TRBD1 covers 9 bases. Germline-derived CDR1 and CDR2 are MNHEY and SVGAGI. This CDR3 comprises 16 residues. CDR3 in DNA: TGTGCCAGCAGCCACGGCGCCGACAGGGGGTTCTTCGCCTACAGCTTC. This sequence encodes CASSHGADRGFFAYSF.

The chain couples TRBV6-2 or TRBV6-3 to TRBJ2-7; the match to TRBD2 covers 10 bases. The CDR3 length is 15 residues. Germline loops: CDR1 MNHEY, CDR2 SVGEGT. The CDR3 loop is CISSYVGLAGVEQYF. The CDR3 DNA is TGTATCAGCAGTTACGTAGGGCTAGCGGGAGTCGAACAGTACTTC.

J is TRBJ2-7 and V is TRBV7-9, with a possible D match to TRBD2 (5 bases). Germline V gives CDR1 SEHNR, CDR2 FQNEAQ (reference sequence). The V gene lost 7 bases and the J gene lost 2 bases, with 18 bases spanning the gap. There are 15 residues in the CDR3. CDR3 region: CASTFYHDGTYEQYF. Written as DNA, the CDR3 is TGTGCCAGCACCTTTTACCACGACGGGACCTACGAGCAGTACTTC.

A remark on this clonotype: The conserved closing phenylalanine or tryptophan is absent in this CDR3, likely reflecting a read error. This chain uses TRBV29-1 with TRBJ2-5, with TRBD2 matching 13 bases. The trim removed 8 bases at V and 4 bases at J, leaving 10 bases unmatched. Germline loops: CDR1 SQVTM, CDR2 ANQGSEA. The CDR3 contains 15 residues. The CDR3 here is CSLRLAGGLRETQYY. CDR3 bases: TGCAGCCTCCGACTAGCGGGGGGATTACGAGAGACCCAGTACTAC.

The chain links TRBV29-1 to TRBJ1-3; 7 positions match TRBD1. This CDR3 has 15 residues. Germline trimming cut 2 bases from V and 3 bases from J; bases unmatched to any gene: 7. Germline-derived CDR1 and CDR2 are SQVTM and ANQGSEA. CDR3 nucleotides: TGCAGCGTTGAAAGCCCCAGGGACAGTGGAAACACCATATATTTT. Protein sequence: CSVESPRDSGNTIYF.

Comment on this clonotype: A junction end diverges from the germline sequence, so it may reflect a read error. The rearrangement uses TRBV28 and TRBJ2-1, with D perhaps TRBD2 (6 bases). Looked up from germline, CDR1 is MDHEN and CDR2 is SYDVKM. The CDR3 covers 15 residues. In nucleotides, the CDR3 is TGTGCCGGCAGTTTAAGGGCGGGAAATTATAATGAGCAGTTCTTC. Protein: CAGSLRAGNYNEQFF. Drawing the rest from reference TRBV28 and TRBJ2-1, the complete variable domain is DVKVTQSSRYLVKRTGEKVFLECVQDMDHENMFWYRQDPGLGLRLIYFSYDVKMKEKGDIPEGYSVSREKKERFSLILESASTNQTSMYLCAGSLRAGNYNEQFFGPGTRLTVL.

As for this clonotype: Relative to the germline gene, one junction end is altered; a read error may explain this. CDR3 amino acids: CASSLRGGRYDQFF. Written as DNA, the CDR3 is TGTGCCAGCAGCTTACGAGGGGGCCGTTATGACCAGTTCTTC. The rearrangement uses TRBV11-1 and TRBJ2-1, with 7 bases matching TRBD1. Per the germline V gene, CDR1 is SGHAT and CDR2 is FQDESV (reference sequence). This CDR3 has 14 amino acids.

The table lists this clonotype with a few counts. An end of the junction does not agree with germline; a read error may underlie this. This sequence joins TRBV6-5 and TRBJ2-1, with 8 nucleotides matching TRBD2. The CDR3 is 15 residues long. The germline V gene encodes CDR1 MNHEY and CDR2 SVGAGI. The CDR3 DNA reads TGCGCCAGCAGTCGGTGCTTAGCGGGAACCAATGAGCAGTTCTTC. Residues: CASSRCLAGTNEQFF.

In regard to this clonotype: One junction end disagrees with the germline gene, perhaps due to a read error. The rearrangement links TRBV4-2 to TRBJ2-2; the D call may be TRBD1 or TRBD2 (5 bases each). CDR1 and CDR2 (germline): LGHNA, YNFKEQ. This CDR3 region has 17 residues. CDR3 DNA sequence: TGTGCCAGCAGCCAGGAGCTAGTGGGGGATAACACCGGGGAGCTGTTATTT. Amino acids: CASSQELVGDNTGELLF.

This clonotype appeared many times. The CDR3 DNA reads as TGTGCCAGCAGTTGGACAGGGGGAACCGGGGAGCTGTTTTTT. Protein sequence: CASSWTGGTGELFF. V usage is TRBV2 and J usage is TRBJ2-2; 10 bases line up with TRBD1. Germline trimming cut 5 bases from V and 5 bases from J; bases unmatched to any gene: 2. The germline V gene has CDR1 SNHLY and CDR2 FYNNEI. The CDR3 contains 14 residues. Full variable domain (outside the CDR3, taken from reference TRBV2 and TRBJ2-2): EPEVTQTPSHQVTQMGQEVILRCVPISNHLYFYWYRQILGQKVEFLVSFYNNEISEKSEIFDDQFSVERPDGSNFTLKIRSTKLEDSAMYFCASSWTGGTGELFFGEGSRLTVL.

Of note for this clonotype: Given the absence of the conserved phenylalanine or tryptophan at the CDR3 end, a read error is likely. V gene TRBV4-1 combines with J gene TRBJ2-7; D unclear. This CDR3 spans 17 amino acids. Germline lookup yields CDR1 MGHRA and CDR2 YSYEKL. The CDR3: CASSPPPLGLSPYEQYL. The CDR3 DNA follows: TGCGCCAGCAGCCCACCCCCTCTTGGGTTGAGTCCCTATGAGCAGTACTTG.

Comment on this clonotype: The junction does not match germline at one end; this may be a read error. The CDR3 coding sequence is TGCGCCAGCAACCAACCTAGCGGGATTGACACTTACAATGAGCAGTTCTTC. Translating gives CASNQPSGIDTYNEQFF. The chain employs TRBV4-1 and TRBJ2-1; 9 bases fit TRBD2. In germline, CDR1 is MGHRA, CDR2 YSYEKL. The CDR3 has 17 amino acids.